This T cell receptor (beta chain) was documented in a study of prognosis after radiotherapy for stage I lung cancer. Study at large: While 6 to 8 patients had squamous cell carcinoma tumors, the tumors of some twelve were adenocarcinoma. Study outcomes and limitations: Counted unique TCR clones declined after stereotactic body radiation therapy (median 10,088 versus 6,861). Gene usage of TRBV and TRBJ reportedly differed between patients with and without metastases.

Node-negative status on CT and PET/CT applied to all patients, none having prior chemotherapy, radiotherapy or other malignancies. The TCR beta CDR3 region was amplified from genomic DNA, with two rounds of multiplex PCR being used for the amplification. Each TRBV and TRBJ gene had its own primer in the first PCR round. TCRdb analysed the multiplex PCR reads with MiXCR anew, one entry per CDR3 protein. The sample holds around 21,000 distinct CDR3 sequences, around 40% seen once. Notes on this clonotype: Its matching antigen is unknown.

The clonotype comes from a donor older than 45 with non-small cell lung cancer. Here the sequenced sample was PBMCs, taken before or after stereotactic body radiation therapy (not recorded which).

In DNA form, the CDR3 reads TGTGCCAGCAGTTTAGGGGGGGGAGAGCAGTACTTC. It yields the protein CASSLGGGEQYF. This chain links TRBV12-3 or TRBV12-4 with TRBJ2-7, with TRBD2 matching over 7 bases. Trimming at V came to 1 base and at J to 7 bases, leaving 1 base not matched to a gene. The CDR3 has 12 residues.